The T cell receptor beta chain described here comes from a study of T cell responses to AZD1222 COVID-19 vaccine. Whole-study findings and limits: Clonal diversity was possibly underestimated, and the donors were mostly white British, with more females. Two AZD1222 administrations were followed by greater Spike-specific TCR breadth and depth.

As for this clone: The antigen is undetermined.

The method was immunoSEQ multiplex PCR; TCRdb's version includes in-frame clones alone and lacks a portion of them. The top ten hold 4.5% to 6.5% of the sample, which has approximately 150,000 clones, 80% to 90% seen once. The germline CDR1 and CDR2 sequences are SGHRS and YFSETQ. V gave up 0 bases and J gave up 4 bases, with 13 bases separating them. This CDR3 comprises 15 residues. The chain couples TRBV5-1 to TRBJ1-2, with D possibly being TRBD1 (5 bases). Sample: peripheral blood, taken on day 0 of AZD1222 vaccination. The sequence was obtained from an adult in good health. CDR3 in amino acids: CASSLDGAASYGYTF. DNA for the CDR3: TGCGCCAGCAGCTTGGACGGGGCCGCTTCCTATGGCTACACCTTC.